The entry below describes one TCR delta chain. The antigen remains unidentified. This record belongs to a study of Vδ1+ human thymocytes. The study, taken as a whole, reports: Bulk data may be misread because of unexpected Vdelta2 sequences. Donors shared many TRG clonotypes but few TRD clonotypes. Around 20% of thymic delta-chain sequences were Vdelta2, with few Vdelta3, unlike blood Vdelta1+ controls. Thymic TRG and TRD repertoires appeared highly polyclonal.

RNA was extracted from the cells and then reverse transcribed. Pooled V-gene forward primers with one constant-region reverse primer generated the CDR3 amplicons by multiplex PCR. TCRdb reprocessed the multiplex PCR reads through CATT. The sample lists about 58,000 delta-chain clones, about 15% occurring once. This CDR3 is built from 20 residues. Germline CDR1 TSWWSYY, CDR2 QGS. The V segment lost 8 bases and the J segment 0 bases; nucleotides outside the gene matches: 24. Sequenced: Vdelta1+ gamma-delta thymocytes from the thymus. Subset reported: FACS-sorted CD3+ TCRalphabeta- TCRVdelta1+ TCRVdelta2- thymocytes. The receptor was isolated from a girl younger than two who had congenital heart surgery. The rearrangement links TRDV1 to TRDJ1, with 7 bases that match TRDD3. The CDR3 DNA follows: TGTGCTCTTTGCCCCTCCCAAAAATACTGGGGACCGTCGTACACCGATAAACTCATCTTT. It codes for CALCPSQKYWGPSYTDKLIF.